This T cell receptor beta chain was profiled in a study of blood T cells in healthy people across ages. This clonotype came up a few times. A second 7 to 11 cycle PCR used barcoded and J-beta primers. Sequencing of every sample gave 2.5 million or more CDR3-containing paired-end reads. MiXCR, applied by TCRdb to the 5' RACE reads, yields one record per CDR3 protein. The data hold 1.8 million or so distinct CDR3 sequences, with around 42% observed a single time. Germline V gene sequence: CDR1 SQVTM, CDR2 ANQGSEA. Trimming shortened V by 4 bases and J by 1 base, and 10 bases separated the two germline ends. There are 13 residues in the CDR3.

This rearrangement joins TRBV29-1 to TRBJ1-1, with unresolved D. Sequencing input: blood. The clonotype originates from a human donor in good health. The CDR3 coding sequence is TGCAGCGTTGTGGAGGTTAAGAACACTGAAGCTTTCTTT. It encodes CSVVEVKNTEAFF.